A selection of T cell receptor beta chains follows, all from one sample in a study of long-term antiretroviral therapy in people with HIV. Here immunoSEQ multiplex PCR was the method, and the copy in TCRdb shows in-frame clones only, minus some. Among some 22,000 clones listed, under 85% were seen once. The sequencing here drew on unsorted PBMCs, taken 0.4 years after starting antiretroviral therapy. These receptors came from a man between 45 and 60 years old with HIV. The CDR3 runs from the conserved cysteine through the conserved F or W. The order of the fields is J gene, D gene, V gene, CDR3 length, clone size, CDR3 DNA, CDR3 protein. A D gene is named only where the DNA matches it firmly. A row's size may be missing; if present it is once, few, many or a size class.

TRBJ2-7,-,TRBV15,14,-,TGTGCCACCAGCAGCGGGGTTGCGCCTACGGAGCAGTACTTC,CATSSGVAPTEQYF
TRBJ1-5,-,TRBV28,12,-,TGTGCCAGCAGTTTGGGTTCTAGGCCCCAGCATTTT,CASSLGSRPQHF
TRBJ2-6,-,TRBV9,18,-,TGTGCCAGCAGCAAGGTCCCGGCAGGGAGCTCTGGGGCCAACGTCCTGACTTTC,CASSKVPAGSSGANVLTF
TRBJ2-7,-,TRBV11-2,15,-,TGTGCCAGCAGCTTACGCGGACAGATATACTACGAGCAGTACTTC,CASSLRGQIYYEQYF
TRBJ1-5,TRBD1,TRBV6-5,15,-,TGTGCCAGCACCCGGACAGGGGTTGGCAATCAGCCCCAGCATTTT,CASTRTGVGNQPQHF
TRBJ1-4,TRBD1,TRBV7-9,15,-,TGTGCCAGCAGCTCCACAGGGGCCTCGAATGAAAAACTGTTTTTT,CASSSTGASNEKLFF
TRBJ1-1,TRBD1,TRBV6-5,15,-,TGTGCCAGCAGCCGTTTACAGGGGGCGCGCACTGAAGCTTTCTTT,CASSRLQGARTEAFF
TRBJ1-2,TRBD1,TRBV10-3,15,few,TGTGCCATCAGACAAACGACAGGGGGCACAGATGGCTACACCTTC,CAIRQTTGGTDGYTF
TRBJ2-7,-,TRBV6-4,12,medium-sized,TGTTACCCAAAGGAGCCAGTCTACGAGCAGTACTTC,CYPKEPVYEQYF
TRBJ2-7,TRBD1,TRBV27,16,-,TGTGCCAGCAGTTTATCTTTCCGGACAGGTGCCTACGAGCAGTACTTC,CASSLSFRTGAYEQYF
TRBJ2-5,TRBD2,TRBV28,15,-,TGTGCCAGCAGTTTATACGGGGGGACGAAAGAGACCCAGTACTTC,CASSLYGGTKETQYF
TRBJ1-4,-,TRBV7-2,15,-,TGTGCCAGCAGCTTAGCTGGAGCAACTAATGAAAAACTGTTTTTT,CASSLAGATNEKLFF
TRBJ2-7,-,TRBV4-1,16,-,TGCGCCAGCAGCCAAGATTGGAAATTGGGTCCCTACGAGCAGTACTTC,CASSQDWKLGPYEQYF
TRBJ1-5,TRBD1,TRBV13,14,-,TGTGCCAGCAGCCACAGGGGGAAGGGTCAGCCCCAGCATTTT,CASSHRGKGQPQHF
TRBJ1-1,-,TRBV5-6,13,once,TGTGCCAGCAGCTTGGCCTCGGGGACTGAAGCTTTCTTT,CASSLASGTEAFF
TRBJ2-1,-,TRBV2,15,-,TGTGCCAGCACCCAGGGGGGGGCTGCCTACAATGAGCAGTTCTTC,CASTQGGAAYNEQFF
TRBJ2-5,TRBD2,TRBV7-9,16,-,TGTGCCAGCAGCTTAAGCAGCGGGGGGTCTGGAGAGACCCAGTACTTC,CASSLSSGGSGETQYF